Listed below are T cell receptor beta chains from one sample, sequenced in a study of CD8+ T cells in alopecia areata. Produced via immunoSEQ multiplex PCR; TCRdb's table is partial and in-frame only. Altogether about 99,000 clones are present, 65% to 90% being singletons, with the ten largest covering around 10%. The sequenced sample was CD8+ T cells sorted from blood, obtained between weeks 30 and 35, from a patient treated with tofacitinib. The origin of the receptors is a human donor with alopecia areata. Both conserved end residues are part of each CDR3. A D gene is named only where the DNA matches it firmly. Clone size is stated in some rows and not others, as once, few, many or a class when expanded.

TRBV18	-	TRBJ1-5	-	CASSPAGGSDQPQHF	TGTGCCAGCTCACCGGCGGGGGGTAGCGATCAGCCCCAGCATTTT
TRBV27	-	TRBJ2-1	-	CASSLSITGSNEQFF	TGTGCCAGCAGTTTATCGATAACTGGGAGCAATGAGCAGTTCTTC
TRBV25-1	-	TRBJ2-7	-	CASSEIGQVHEQYF	TGTGCCAGCAGTGAAATTGGCCAGGTCCACGAGCAGTACTTC
TRBV6-5	-	TRBJ2-1	TRBD2	CASSHGTSSYNEQFF	TGTGCCAGCAGTCATGGGACTAGCTCCTACAATGAGCAGTTCTTC
TRBV6-5	-	TRBJ2-1	-	CASSYSRTESGNEQFF	TGTGCCAGCAGTTACTCGAGAACTGAGAGCGGCAATGAGCAGTTCTTC
TRBV7-8	-	TRBJ2-7	-	CASSGHLFYEQYF	TGTGCCAGTTCCGGGCACCTCTTCTACGAGCAGTACTTC
TRBV6-5	-	TRBJ2-1	-	CASSPLASSYNEQFF	TGTGCCAGCAGTCCTCTAGCGAGCTCCTACAATGAGCAGTTCTTC
TRBV10-1	-	TRBJ2-3	TRBD1	CASSESSDRSTDTQYF	TGCGCCAGCAGTGAGTCGTCGGACAGGAGCACAGATACGCAGTATTTT
TRBV30	-	TRBJ1-5	-	CAWSVAGVGQPQHF	TGTGCCTGGAGTGTAGCAGGGGTCGGTCAGCCCCAGCATTTT
TRBV30	-	TRBJ2-7	TRBD1	CAWSAGQGAYEQYF	TGTGCCTGGAGTGCGGGACAGGGGGCCTACGAGCAGTACTTC
TRBV27	once	TRBJ2-7	-	CASSLTGTYEQYF	TGTGCCAGCAGCCTGACAGGTACCTACGAGCAGTACTTC
TRBV28	-	TRBJ2-1	-	CASSLLSTAEQFF	TGTGCCAGCAGTCTCCTGTCGACGGCTGAGCAGTTCTTC
TRBV7-9	-	TRBJ2-1	-	CASSLGTEQFF	TGTGCCAGCAGCTTAGGAACAGAGCAGTTCTTC
TRBV29-1	-	TRBJ2-1	-	CSAPRDSYNEQFF	TGCAGCGCCCCACGGGACTCCTACAATGAGCAGTTCTTC
TRBV4-2	-	TRBJ2-7	-	CASSQGLSYEQYF	TGTGCCAGCAGCCAAGGGCTTTCCTACGAGCAGTACTTC
TRBV6-5	-	TRBJ2-2	-	CASSYGGTGELFF	TGTGCCAGCAGTTACGGTGGTACCGGGGAGCTGTTTTTT
TRBV9	-	TRBJ2-2	-	CASSPGAGGELFF	TGTGCCAGCAGCCCGGGGGCGGGAGGGGAGCTGTTTTTT
TRBV9	-	TRBJ2-7	TRBD2	CASSVEGSGESSYEQYF	TGTGCCAGCAGCGTAGAGGGTAGCGGGGAATCCTCCTACGAGCAGTACTTC
TRBV7-9	-	TRBJ2-1	-	CASSHRGDSSYNEQFF	TGTGCCAGCAGCCATAGAGGGGATAGCTCCTACAATGAGCAGTTCTTC
TRBV29-1	-	TRBJ1-2	-	CSVEDGLHSHGYTF	TGCAGCGTTGAGGACGGGCTGCATTCCCACGGCTACACCTTC
TRBV14	-	TRBJ1-1	-	CASSQDEGDLNTEAFF	TGTGCCAGCAGCCAAGATGAGGGGGATCTGAACACTGAAGCTTTCTTT
TRBV6-6	-	TRBJ1-5	TRBD1	CASRDRGIQPQHF	TGTGCCAGCAGAGACAGGGGGATACAGCCCCAGCATTTT
TRBV5-1	-	TRBJ2-7	-	CASSLEASVSYEQYF	TGCGCCAGCAGCTTGGAGGCCTCCGTCTCCTACGAGCAGTACTTC
TRBV5-1	-	TRBJ1-1	-	CASSLGQWNTEAFF	TGCGCCAGCAGCCTAGGACAGTGGAACACTGAAGCTTTCTTT
TRBV9	once	TRBJ2-1	-	CASSGTDNEQFF	TGTGCCAGCAGCGGGACCGATAATGAGCAGTTCTTC
TRBV10-1	-	TRBJ2-1	-	CASSEFPSRGAYNEQFF	TGCGCCAGCAGTGAGTTTCCCAGTAGGGGTGCGTACAATGAGCAGTTCTTC
TRBV2	-	TRBJ2-7	-	CASSDLFYEQYF	TGTGCCAGCAGTGACCTTTTCTACGAGCAGTACTTC
TRBV4-1	-	TRBJ1-2	-	CASSLQNVGVSGYTF	TGCGCCAGCAGCCTACAGAACGTTGGGGTTTCCGGCTACACCTTT
TRBV7-9	-	TRBJ2-1	-	CASLSSSYNEQFF	TGTGCCAGCCTGTCGAGCTCCTACAATGAGCAGTTCTTC
TRBV6-4	-	TRBJ2-3	-	CASSDSRGTDTQYF	TGTGCCAGCAGTGACTCGAGGGGCACAGATACGCAGTATTTT
TRBV29-1	-	TRBJ2-5	TRBD1	CSVEGPDRELQETQYF	TGCAGCGTTGAAGGCCCGGACAGGGAACTCCAAGAGACCCAGTACTTC
TRBV10-2	-	TRBJ2-7	TRBD1	CASNGQGLSYEQYF	TGCGCCAGCAATGGACAGGGCCTATCCTACGAGCAGTACTTC
TRBV27	-	TRBJ1-3	TRBD1	CASSFQGGGNTIYF	TGTGCCAGCAGTTTTCAAGGGGGCGGAAACACCATATATTTT
TRBV19	-	TRBJ2-7	-	CASSPAGTSSYEQYF	TGTGCCAGTAGCCCCGCCGGCACGAGCTCCTACGAGCAGTACTTC
TRBV29-1	-	TRBJ2-7	-	CSVEGRGGGYEQYF	TGCAGCGTTGAAGGGAGGGGCGGCGGCTACGAGCAGTACTTC
TRBV19	-	TRBJ2-3	TRBD1	CASSIEGGSTDTQYF	TGTGCCAGTAGTATAGAAGGGGGCTCCACAGATACGCAGTATTTT
TRBV27	-	TRBJ2-7	TRBD1	CASSLSGGQGIYEQYF	TGTGCCAGCAGTTTATCGGGGGGACAGGGGATTTACGAGCAGTACTTC
TRBV27	-	TRBJ2-7	-	CASSLGDTSYEQYF	TGTGCCAGCAGTTTAGGAGACACATCCTACGAGCAGTACTTC
TRBV27	-	TRBJ1-1	-	CASIPLAGTEAFF	TGTGCCAGCATCCCGCTAGCGGGCACTGAAGCTTTCTTT
TRBV7-9	-	TRBJ2-7	-	CASSATSSYEQYF	TGTGCCAGCAGCGCGACTAGCTCCTACGAGCAGTACTTC
TRBV29-1	few	TRBJ2-7	-	CSVEAGAPHEQYF	TGCAGCGTTGAAGCGGGGGCGCCTCACGAGCAGTACTTC
TRBV30	-	TRBJ2-6	-	CAGLISGANVLTF	TGTGCCGGACTGATCTCTGGGGCCAACGTCCTGACTTTC
TRBV7-6	-	TRBJ2-5	TRBD2	CASSLGAGVLETQYF	TGTGCCAGCAGCTTAGGAGCGGGAGTATTGGAGACCCAGTACTTC
TRBV4-1	-	TRBJ2-7	TRBD1	CASSQGDRGSYEQYF	TGCGCCAGCAGCCAAGGAGACAGGGGGTCGTACGAGCAGTACTTC
TRBV4-1	-	TRBJ2-7	TRBD1	CASSQGDSYEQYF	TGCGCCAGCAGCCAAGGGGACAGCTACGAGCAGTACTTC
TRBV6-6	-	TRBJ1-5	-	CASSYTQQGIQPQHF	TGTGCCAGCAGTTACACGCAACAGGGAATTCAGCCCCAGCATTTT
TRBV7-6	-	TRBJ2-6	-	CASSLEAEGRGANVLTF	TGTGCCAGCAGCTTAGAAGCCGAGGGGCGAGGGGCCAACGTCCTGACTTTC
TRBV15	-	TRBJ1-1	-	CASAEGLNTEAFF	TGTGCTTCCGCGGAGGGGCTGAACACTGAAGCTTTCTTT